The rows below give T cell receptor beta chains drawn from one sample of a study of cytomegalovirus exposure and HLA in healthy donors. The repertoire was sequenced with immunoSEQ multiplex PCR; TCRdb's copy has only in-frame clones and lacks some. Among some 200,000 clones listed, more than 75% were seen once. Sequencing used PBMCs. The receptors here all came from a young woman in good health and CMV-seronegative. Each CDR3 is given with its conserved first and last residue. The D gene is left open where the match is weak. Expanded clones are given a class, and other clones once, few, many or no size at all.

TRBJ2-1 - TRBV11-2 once TGTGCCAGCACCCTCTGGGCGGGTGAGCAGTTCTTC CASTLWAGEQFF
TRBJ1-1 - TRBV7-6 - TGTGCCAGCAGCGTTGACAGTCACGGCACTGAAGCTTTCTTT CASSVDSHGTEAFF
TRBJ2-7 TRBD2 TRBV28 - TGTGCCAGCCGCGAGTGGGGGGGGAACTACGAGCAGTACTTC CASREWGGNYEQYF
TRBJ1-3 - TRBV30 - TGTGCCTGGAAAGGGGTGGCTGGAAACACCATATATTTT CAWKGVAGNTIYF
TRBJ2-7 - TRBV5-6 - TGTGCCAGCGGGCAGGGCTACGAGCAGTACTTC CASGQGYEQYF
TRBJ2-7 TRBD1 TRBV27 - TGTGCCAGCAGTTCCCAAGGGGACAGGGCTTACGAGCAGTACTTC CASSSQGDRAYEQYF
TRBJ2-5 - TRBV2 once TGTGCCAGCAGTGGGGAGAGTCGGCAAGAGACCCAGTACTTC CASSGESRQETQYF
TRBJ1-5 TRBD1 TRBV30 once TGTGCCTGGAGTTTCAATGACAGGGACAATCAGCCCCAGCATTTT CAWSFNDRDNQPQHF
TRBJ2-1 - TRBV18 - TGTGCCAGCTCACAGTCATTTACGGGGAGCTCCTACAATGAGCAGTTCTTC CASSQSFTGSSYNEQFF
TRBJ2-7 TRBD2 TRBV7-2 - TGTGCCAGCAGCCCCTCGGGACTAGCGGTTTACGAGCAGTACTTC CASSPSGLAVYEQYF
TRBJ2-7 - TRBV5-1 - TGCGCCAGCAGCTTGAAGGCGGGGGCGGACGAGCAGTACTTC CASSLKAGADEQYF
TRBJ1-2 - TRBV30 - TGTGCCTGGAGTGTACTAGTGGTCTATGGCTACACCTTC CAWSVLVVYGYTF
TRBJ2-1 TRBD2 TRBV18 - TGTGCCAGCTCACCCGGGAGGGCCGAGATAACTCAGCAGTTCTTC CASSPGRAEITQQFF
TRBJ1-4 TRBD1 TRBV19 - TGTGCCAGTAGCTCGACCGGGACAGGGGATGAAAAACTGTTTTTT CASSSTGTGDEKLFF
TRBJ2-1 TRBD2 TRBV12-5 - TGTGCTAGTCTCCGGCGGGGGGGCAAATCCAATGAGCAGTTCTTC CASLRRGGKSNEQFF
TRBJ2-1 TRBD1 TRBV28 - TGTGCCAGCAGTAAAGACAGGGACATCTACAATGAGCAGTTCTTC CASSKDRDIYNEQFF
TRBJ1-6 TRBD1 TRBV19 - TGTGCCAGTGGGCCGACAGGGGCCACCGCTGGGGGTAATTCACCCCTCCACTTT CASGPTGATAGGNSPLHF
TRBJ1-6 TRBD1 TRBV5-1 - TGCGCCAGCAGCTTGGCCGGGACAGGACGGTCACCCCTCCACTTT CASSLAGTGRSPLHF
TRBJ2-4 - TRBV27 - TGTGCCAGCAGTTTAAGTCCCGGGAAGTCTGGAAACATTCAGTACTTC CASSLSPGKSGNIQYF
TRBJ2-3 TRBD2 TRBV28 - TGTGCCACAATTAACCTAGCGGGAGAGGGGACAGATACGCAGTATTTT CATINLAGEGTDTQYF
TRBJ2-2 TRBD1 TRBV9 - TGTGCCAGCAGCGCGAACCGGGACAGGGGGCCCGGGGAGCTGTTTTTT CASSANRDRGPGELFF
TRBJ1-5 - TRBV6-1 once TGTGCCAGCAGTAACTGGCAGGGCAATCAGCCCCAGCATTTT CASSNWQGNQPQHF
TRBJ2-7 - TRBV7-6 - TGTGCCAGCAGCTTAGCGATCACGGGGGAGTTAGACTACGAGCAGTACTTC CASSLAITGELDYEQYF
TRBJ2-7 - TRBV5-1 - TGCGCCAGCAGCTTCGGGATAGGGGGAGAGCAGTACTTC CASSFGIGGEQYF
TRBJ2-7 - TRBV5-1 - TGCGCCAGCAGCTTGGGGCCTCTTGATTCCTTTGGCTACGAGCAGTACTTC CASSLGPLDSFGYEQYF
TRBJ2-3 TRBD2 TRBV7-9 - TGTGCCAGCAGCTTAGCTACGACTACTAGCGGAAGCACAGATACGCAGTATTTT CASSLATTTSGSTDTQYF
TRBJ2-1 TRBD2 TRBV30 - TGTGCCTGGAGTTGGGCGGGAGGATCTACGAATGAGCAGTTCTTC CAWSWAGGSTNEQFF
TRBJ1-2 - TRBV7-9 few TGTGCCAGCACCCTTGCACGGGAGACCTATGTAGGCTACACCTTC CASTLARETYVGYTF
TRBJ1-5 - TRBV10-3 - TGTGCCATCAGTGAGTCGGAGGGTCAGCCCCAGCATTTT CAISESEGQPQHF
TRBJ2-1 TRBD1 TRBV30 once TGTGCCGTCCCCGGGACAGGGCTCTACAATGAGCAGTTCTTC CAVPGTGLYNEQFF
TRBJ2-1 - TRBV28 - TGTGCCAGCAGCAGTAGCGTCTATGAGCAGTTCTTC CASSSSVYEQFF
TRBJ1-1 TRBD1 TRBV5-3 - TGTGCCAGAAGCTCGGGACAGGGGATGGATGAAGCTTTCTTT CARSSGQGMDEAFF
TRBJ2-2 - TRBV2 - TGTGCCCACGGGACACAAAACACCGGGGAGCTGTTTTTT CAHGTQNTGELFF
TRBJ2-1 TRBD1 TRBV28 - TGTGCCAGCAGTTTACCGGACAGGGGAAGGGAGCAGTTCTTC CASSLPDRGREQFF
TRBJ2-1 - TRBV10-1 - TGCGCCAGCAGGGACGGGAGCTCCTACAATGAGCAGTTCTTC CASRDGSSYNEQFF
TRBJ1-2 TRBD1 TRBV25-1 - TGTGCCAGCAGTGACTCGGGACAGGGTTTGCTTAAGGGCTACACCTTC CASSDSGQGLLKGYTF
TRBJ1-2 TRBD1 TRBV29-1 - TGCAGCGTTGAGGGCAGGGGGAACTATGGCTACACCTTC CSVEGRGNYGYTF
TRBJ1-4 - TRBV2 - TGTGCCAGCAGCGTACGAGGGAGCGAACTGTTTTTT CASSVRGSELFF
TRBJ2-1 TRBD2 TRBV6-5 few TGTGCCAGCAGTTACGGGACTAGCGGGTATGAGCAGTTCTTC CASSYGTSGYEQFF
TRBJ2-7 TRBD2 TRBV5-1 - TGCGCCAGCAGCCCTTCGGCTAGCGGGAGTAGTAGCTCCTACGAGCAGTACTTC CASSPSASGSSSSYEQYF
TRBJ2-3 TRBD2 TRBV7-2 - TGTGCCAGCAGCCCTACTAGCGGATTCACAGATACGCAGTATTTT CASSPTSGFTDTQYF
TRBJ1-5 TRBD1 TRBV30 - TGTGCCTGGAGTCGGCAGGGGGCAGGTCAGCCCCAGCATTTT CAWSRQGAGQPQHF
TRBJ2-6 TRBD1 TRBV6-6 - TGTGCCAGCGGACAGGCTTTCTCTGGGGCCAACGTCCTGACTTTC CASGQAFSGANVLTF
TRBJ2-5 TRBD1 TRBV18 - TGTGCCAGCTCGCAAGGACAGGGACCTCAAGAGACCCAGTACTTC CASSQGQGPQETQYF
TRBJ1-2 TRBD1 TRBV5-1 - TGCGCCAGCAGCTCGACAGGGGTGTGGAATGGCTACACCTTC CASSSTGVWNGYTF
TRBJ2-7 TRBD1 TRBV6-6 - TGTGCCAGCAGTTACAGGGGGGACAGGTTCTACGAGCAGTACTTC CASSYRGDRFYEQYF
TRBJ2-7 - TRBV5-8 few TGTGCCAGCAGCTTGAACGGGTACTCCTACGAGCAGTACTTC CASSLNGYSYEQYF
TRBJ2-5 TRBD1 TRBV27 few TGTGCCAGCAGCCACAGGGGGGATGAGACCCAGTACTTC CASSHRGDETQYF